The entry below gives a single TCR beta chain sequence along with its context. Its specificity is not known. The data were taken from a study of beta chain features in type 1 diabetes. For the study at large: Investigators examined roughly 99,000,000 sorted cells across all samples. General study findings and limits: In the patient group, naive, central memory and Treg TCRB repertoires seemed more alike than in the healthy donor group.

Reverse transcribing all isolated RNA meant expressed TCRB transcripts were sequenced. The method was immunoSEQ multiplex PCR; TCRdb's version includes in-frame clones alone and lacks a portion of them. The sample has about 470,000 clones, around 30% seen once. The clonotype was recovered from a man between 18 and 29 years old in good health. Sequenced input: naive CD4+ T cells from blood.

CDR3 in amino acids: CASSRRGTQETQYF. The CDR3 region has the DNA TGTGCCAGCAGCCGCAGGGGGACCCAAGAGACCCAGTACTTC. The chain couples TRBV7-7 to TRBJ2-5; TRBD1 aligns across 7 bases. Germline V lookup: CDR1 SSHAT, CDR2 FNYEAQ (reference sequence). This CDR3 region has 14 residues. J lost 1 base, V lost 5 bases, and 4 bases had no gene match.